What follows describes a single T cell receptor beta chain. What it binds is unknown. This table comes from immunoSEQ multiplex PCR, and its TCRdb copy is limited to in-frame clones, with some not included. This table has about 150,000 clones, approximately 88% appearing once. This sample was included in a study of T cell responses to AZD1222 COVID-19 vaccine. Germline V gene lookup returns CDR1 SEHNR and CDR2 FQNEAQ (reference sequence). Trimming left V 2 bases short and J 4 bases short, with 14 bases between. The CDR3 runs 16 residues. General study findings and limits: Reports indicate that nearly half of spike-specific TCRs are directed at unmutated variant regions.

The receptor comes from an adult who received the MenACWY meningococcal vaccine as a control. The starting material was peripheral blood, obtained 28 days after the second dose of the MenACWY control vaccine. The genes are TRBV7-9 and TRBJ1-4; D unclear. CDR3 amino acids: CASSLYLDTDNEKLFF. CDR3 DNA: TGTGCCAGCAGCTTATATCTCGACACAGATAATGAAAAACTGTTTTTT.